This T cell receptor beta chain was sequenced in a study of T cell responses to AZD1222 COVID-19 vaccine. Whole-study context: Doses given second, at about 4 or about 12 weeks, were pooled. General study findings and limits: Spike-specific TCR breadth and depth were elevated following two AZD1222 doses. Samples come after the peak T cell response, not at day 14. A mostly white British donor set with more females was recruited, and clonal diversity was possibly underestimated.

V was pared by 3 bases and J by 0 bases, with 18 bases between. The CDR3 is 18 amino acids. Germline V gives CDR1 MNHEY, CDR2 SMNVEV (reference sequence). A note on this clone: Its antigen is as yet unknown.

TCRdb keeps only in-frame clones here, not all; method: immunoSEQ multiplex PCR. The sample consists of about 160,000 clones, 91% of them appearing once. This receptor was obtained from an adult in good health. The chain has TRBV27 and TRBJ1-5; D ambiguous. The sequences come from peripheral blood, collected on day 0 of AZD1222 vaccination. The CDR3 here is CASSLFPALGSSNQPQHF. CDR3 DNA: TGTGCCAGCAGTTTGTTTCCAGCTTTAGGGAGTAGCAATCAGCCCCAGCATTTT.